The clone carrying this T cell receptor beta chain was seen only a few times. Antigen unknown. When naive CD8 T cells were sorted, they were gated as CD8+CD4-CCR7+CD45RA+. The data derive from a study of molecular identifiers for immune sequencing clone quantification. With 4 bases removed from V and 0 bases from J, the gap between germline ends came to 15 bases. The CDR3 runs 15 residues. Per germline, CDR1 DFQATT and CDR2 SNEGSKA (reference sequence). Previously described methods and listed TCR primers produced bulk TCR libraries. TCRdb re-called the PCR reads with MiXCR, one entry per CDR3 protein. The sample has about 320,000 distinct CDR3 sequences; about a fifth are singletons. General study points: Beyond 20 RNA copies, clones held over 97% of effector molecules, compared with under 1% in naive cells.

The chain is built from TRBV20-1 and TRBJ2-5; D possibly uses TRBD1 or TRBD2 (6 bases each). The specimen was naive CD8+ T cells from blood, with Jurkat cell RNA spiked in. Subset of the sample: FACS-sorted CD8+CD4-CCR7+CD45RA+ naive T cells. This TCR derives from a human donor in good health. Some libraries in this study had Jurkat cell RNA spiked in. The DNA for the CDR3 is TGCAGTGCTACCCCCGGGGGCGTCGACCAAGAGACCCAGTACTTC. This encodes CSATPGGVDQETQYF.